The TCR beta chain described here comes from a study of shared clonotypes between healthy human individuals. Study information: A donor's plate count was three for CD4 naive and three for CD4 memory; CD8 naive had two and CD8 memory one.

Germline CDR1 KGHSH, CDR2 LQKENI. V was clipped by 2 bases and J by 2 bases; unmatched bases: 10. The CDR3 sequence is 18 residues long. Donors included only healthy HIV-negative adults lacking recent acute infections or vaccinations. The investigators split CD4+ cells into a CD45RA+ naive subset and a CD45RA-negative memory subset. The table came from immunoSEQ multiplex PCR; TCRdb's copy has only in-frame clones and leaves some out. Of around 700,000 clones listed, 72% are singletons. The sequencing input was memory CD4+ T cells sorted from blood. Specified subset: CD45RA-negative fraction. The chain employs TRBV18 and TRBJ2-5; 11 bases line up with TRBD2. The sequence was obtained from a young woman in good health. The CDR3 nucleotides read TGTGCCAGCTCACCAAGAGTAGCGGGAGGGCCTGGGCAAGAGACCCAGTACTTC. It is translated as CASSPRVAGGPGQETQYF.